This T cell receptor beta chain was obtained from a study of T cells in Graves' hyperthyroidism and ophthalmopathy. This CDR3 contains 13 residues. J lost 3 bases, V lost 6 bases, and 4 bases had no gene match. Germline CDR1 DFQATT, CDR2 SNEGSKA (reference sequence). Amplification of TCR beta CDR3 regions was performed using RNA transcripts as template. The study used the HTBI primer set for a first-round RT-PCR of the TCR CDR3. TCRdb re-derived calls from the multiplex PCR reads in MiXCR, one entry per CDR3 protein. In the table there are 470,000 or so distinct CDR3 sequences, roughly 20% of which are singletons. This clonotype was counted many times. What it binds is unknown. Calling Graves' hyperthyroidism stable meant ophthalmopathy did not progress within 18 months. Exclusions: uncontrolled infection, other autoimmune disease, pregnancy, lactation. Study-level findings and limits: Stable hyperthyroidism was told apart from ophthalmopathy by a model built on 13 V-J features. Blood also contained most expanded thyroid clonotypes above 0.001.

This receptor was taken from a man between 18 and 35 years old with Graves' hyperthyroidism. The chain combines TRBV20-1 with TRBJ2-7, with 11 bases lining up with TRBD1. Material for sequencing was blood. CDR3 sequence reads: CSALDRGLYEQYF. In nucleotides, the CDR3 is TGCAGTGCCTTGGACAGGGGGCTCTACGAGCAGTACTTC.